These T cell receptor beta chains were read from a single sample in a study of blood T cell repertoires in COVID-19. This table comes from immunoSEQ multiplex PCR, and its TCRdb copy is limited to in-frame clones, with some not included. The sample holds just over 250,000 clones, more than 75% seen once. Sequences were obtained from peripheral blood. Source of these receptors: a woman aged 45-65 years with acute or convalescent COVID-19. Both conserved end residues are part of each CDR3. Each record gives: CDR3 length, D gene, clone size, V gene, J gene, CDR3 DNA, CDR3 protein. A D gene is named only where the DNA matches it firmly. Rows give clone size only sometimes, using once, few, many, or a class for an expanded clone.

17	TRBD1	-	TRBV6-4	TRBJ2-3	TGTGCCAGCAGTGCAAGTGGGGACAGGGGACCTCCAGATACGCAGTATTTT	CASSASGDRGPPDTQYF
15	TRBD1	few	TRBV5-1	TRBJ1-4	TGCGCCAGCAGCTTGGATGGAAGGGGGCCTGAAAAACTGTTTTTT	CASSLDGRGPEKLFF
14	-	-	TRBV6-2/TRBV6-3	TRBJ2-4	TGTGCCAGCAGCTCCCGGGAAGCGGGAAACATTCAGTACTTC	CASSSREAGNIQYF
15	TRBD1	-	TRBV7-2	TRBJ1-1	TGTGCCAGCAGCCCGCAGACAGGGACCAACACTGAAGCTTTCTTT	CASSPQTGTNTEAFF
16	TRBD1	-	TRBV4-3	TRBJ1-1	TGCGCCAGCAACTCCCCAAGGGGGCTTTTGTATACTGAAGCTTTCTTT	CASNSPRGLLYTEAFF
15	TRBD2	once	TRBV10-2	TRBJ2-1	TGCGCCGCGACCGGACTAGCGGGGTCCTACAATGAGCAGTTCTTC	CAATGLAGSYNEQFF
13	TRBD2	-	TRBV5-4	TRBJ2-4	TGTGCCAGCAGCTCCGGGACTACAAACATTCAGTACTTC	CASSSGTTNIQYF
15	TRBD1	-	TRBV7-9	TRBJ1-4	TGTGCCAGCAGCTTAGGGGGACAGCCTAATGAAAAACTGTTTTTT	CASSLGGQPNEKLFF
12	-	-	TRBV11-2	TRBJ1-2	TGTGCCAGCAGCCGACAAAAATATGGCTACACCTTC	CASSRQKYGYTF
16	TRBD2	once	TRBV6-2/TRBV6-3	TRBJ2-7	TGTGCCAGCAGCCGAGGTCCCAGACTAGCGCGGTACGAGCAGTACTTC	CASSRGPRLARYEQYF
14	-	-	TRBV19	TRBJ2-7	TGTGCCAGTAGTATTCGGCAGGGTAGTGCCGAGCAGTACTTC	CASSIRQGSAEQYF
15	-	-	TRBV7-2	TRBJ1-5	TGTGCCAGCAGCTTAGAGGGACATAGCAATCAGCCCCAGCATTTT	CASSLEGHSNQPQHF
14	-	-	TRBV4-3	TRBJ2-1	TGCGCCAGCAGCCAAGTACTGGCCTACAATGAGCAGTTCTTC	CASSQVLAYNEQFF
15	TRBD1	once	TRBV2	TRBJ1-2	TGTGCCAGCAGCCCACAGGGGAGCCGCTACTATGGCTACACCTTC	CASSPQGSRYYGYTF
13	-	once	TRBV11-3	TRBJ1-1	TGTGCCAGCAGCTCAGGTTTGAACACTGAAGCTTTCTTT	CASSSGLNTEAFF
17	-	-	TRBV5-5	TRBJ1-3	TGTGCCAGCAGCTTGGTGGCAGGGGCGAGCTCTGGAAACACCATATATTTT	CASSLVAGASSGNTIYF
15	-	once	TRBV5-6	TRBJ1-2	TGTGCCAGCAGAACCGGCGGGGCGCGCGAAGGAGGCTACACCTTC	CASRTGGAREGGYTF
14	TRBD1	-	TRBV7-3	TRBJ2-7	TGTGCCAGCAGCTCGACAGGGGGGCCCTACGAGCAGTACTTC	CASSSTGGPYEQYF
18	TRBD2	-	TRBV7-2	TRBJ2-1	TGTGCCAGCAGCCTACTGGGACTAGCGGGTGTGCCGGCCAATGAGCAGTTCTTC	CASSLLGLAGVPANEQFF
14	-	few	TRBV5-1	TRBJ2-7	TGCGCCAGCAGAGCCGTGCCTGCAGGGTACGAGCAGTACTTC	CASRAVPAGYEQYF
12	-	-	TRBV7-2	TRBJ1-1	TGTGCCAGCAGCCACAGTGGTACTGAAGCTTTCTTT	CASSHSGTEAFF
17	TRBD2	-	TRBV29-1	TRBJ2-3	TGCAGCGGGGAGGGGACTAGCGGGAGGATCAGCACAGATACGCAGTATTTT	CSGEGTSGRISTDTQYF